The 10 T cell receptor beta chains given below trace back to one sample, sequenced in a study of T cell responses to AZD1222 COVID-19 vaccine. This table comes from immunoSEQ multiplex PCR, and its TCRdb copy is limited to in-frame clones, with some not included. The sample carries 100,000 or so clones, approximately 88% recorded once. The specimen was peripheral blood, collected on day 0 of AZD1222 vaccination. The receptor set was obtained from an adult in good health.

This clone was seen repeatedly, ten times or more. The chain uses TRBV11-2 and TRBJ2-1; D might be TRBD1 (6 bases). The germline gives CDR1 SGHAT, CDR2 FQNNGV. The CDR3 totals 12 residues. The ends were cut back, 5 bases at V and 8 bases at J, with 10 bases in the middle. CDR3 protein: CASSHYRDEQFF. CDR3 sequence (DNA): TGTGCCAGCAGCCACTACAGGGATGAGCAGTTCTTC. Together with reference TRBV11-2 and TRBJ2-1, the CDR3 gives the full variable domain: EAGVAQSPRYKIIEKRQSVAFWCNPISGHATLYWYQQILGQGPKLLIQFQNNGVVDDSQLPKDRFSAERLKGVDSTLKIQPAKLEDSAVYLCASSHYRDEQFFGPGTRLTVL.

J is TRBJ1-1 and V is TRBV11-3, with a tentative D call TRBD1 (5 bases). V shed 5 bases and J shed 7 bases, with 14 bases lying between them. There are 13 residues in the CDR3. The V gene's germline CDR1 is SGHNT and CDR2 YENEEA. Here the CDR3 DNA reads TGTGCCAGCAGCGTTAGGGAGAGGGGTGAAGCTTTCTTT. Encoded protein: CASSVRERGEAFF.

The V and J genes are TRBV28 and TRBJ2-2; 7 bases match TRBD2. Unmatched junction bases numbered 5, after V lost 3 bases and J lost 4 bases. CDR1 and CDR2 from the germline V gene are MDHEN and SYDVKM. CDR3 size: 15 residues. The CDR3 DNA reads as TGTGCCAGCAGTTTTTACGGGAGGTTCACCGGGGAGCTGTTTTTT. The encoded protein is CASSFYGRFTGELFF.

Here the CDR3 DNA reads TGTGCCAGCAGCTTAGCCCCGGGACTAGCGGGGGGGCAGGCCAAAAACATTCAGTACTTC. It translates to CASSLAPGLAGGQAKNIQYF. This chain links TRBV7-2 with TRBJ2-4; 16 bases agree with TRBD2. The CDR3 sequence is 20 residues long. Germline CDR1 is SGHTA and CDR2 is FQGNSA. V shed 0 bases, J shed 1 base, and the junction held 6 bases outside the gene matches.

V is TRBV6-2 or TRBV6-3 and J is TRBJ1-1; TRBD1 agrees at 7 bases. With 5 bases clipped from V and 8 bases from J, the junction kept 8 bases outside the gene matches. From germline, CDR1 is MNHEY and CDR2 SVGEGT. The CDR3 loop spans 13 amino acids. CDR3 DNA sequence: TGTGCCAGCAGTCACGAGGGGACAGCAGAAGCTTTCTTT. Translated, it gives CASSHEGTAEAFF.

The gene calls are TRBV12-3 or TRBV12-4 and TRBJ1-2; no clear D. The CDR3 has 12 residues. Trimming took 3 bases from V and 8 from J, leaving 10 bases between them. The DNA of the CDR3 is TGTGCCAGCAGTTTGGGATGGGAAGGCTACACCTTC. It yields the protein CASSLGWEGYTF.

The chain has TRBV20-1 and TRBJ1-5; unclear D gene. Germline V CDR1 and CDR2: DFQATT, SNEGSKA (reference sequence). This CDR3 has 14 residues. Trimming removed 3 bases from V and 0 bases from J, with 9 bases in between. The DNA for the CDR3 is TGCAGTGCTAGTGGAGGGTTTAGCAATCAGCCCCAGCATTTT. It is translated as CSASGGFSNQPQHF.

This sequence joins TRBV7-6 and TRBJ2-7, with D possibly matching TRBD1 (6 bases). V gave up 5 bases and J gave up 3 bases, with 17 bases separating them. The CDR3 contains 15 residues. CDR1 is SGHVS, CDR2 FNYEAQ, per germline. The DNA of the CDR3 is TGTGCCAGCAGCCGCAATCCCGGGGACATCTACGAGCAGTACGTC. This gives the protein CASSRNPGDIYEQYV.

The J gene is TRBJ1-2, the V gene TRBV4-2; the D gene is possibly TRBD1 (6 bases). The germline V and J ends were trimmed by 0 bases and 7 bases, with 15 bases remaining between them. Looked up from germline, CDR1 is LGHNA and CDR2 is YNFKEQ. This CDR3 has 15 amino acids. CDR3 in amino acids: CASSQETGKGSGYTF. The CDR3 DNA follows: TGTGCCAGCAGCCAAGAGACAGGAAAAGGCTCTGGCTACACCTTC.

The rearrangement links TRBV6-5 to TRBJ1-1; 9 bases agree with TRBD1. V dropped 5 bases and J dropped 5; count of bases not matched to a gene: 6. The germline V gene has CDR1 MNHEY and CDR2 SVGAGI. This CDR3 contains 14 residues. In DNA, the CDR3 is TGTGCCAGCAGTCGTGACAGGGGGGTAACTGAAGCTTTCTTT. It specifies CASSRDRGVTEAFF.